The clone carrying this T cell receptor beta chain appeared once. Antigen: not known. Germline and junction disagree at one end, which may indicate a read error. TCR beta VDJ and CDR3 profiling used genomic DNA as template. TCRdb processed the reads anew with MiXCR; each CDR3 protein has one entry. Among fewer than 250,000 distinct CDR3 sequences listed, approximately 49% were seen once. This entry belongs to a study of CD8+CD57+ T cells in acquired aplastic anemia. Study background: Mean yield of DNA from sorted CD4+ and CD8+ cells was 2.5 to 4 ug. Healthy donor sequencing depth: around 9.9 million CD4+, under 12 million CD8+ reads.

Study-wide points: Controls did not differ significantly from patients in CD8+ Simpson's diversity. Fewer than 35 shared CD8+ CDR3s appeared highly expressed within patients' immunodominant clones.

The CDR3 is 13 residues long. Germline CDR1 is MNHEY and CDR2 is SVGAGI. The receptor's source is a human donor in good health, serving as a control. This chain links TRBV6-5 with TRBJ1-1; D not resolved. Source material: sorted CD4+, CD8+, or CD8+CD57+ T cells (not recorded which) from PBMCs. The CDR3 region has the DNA TGTGCCAGCAGTTACAGTCTTAGGACTGGAGCTTTCTTT. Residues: CASSYSLRTGAFF.